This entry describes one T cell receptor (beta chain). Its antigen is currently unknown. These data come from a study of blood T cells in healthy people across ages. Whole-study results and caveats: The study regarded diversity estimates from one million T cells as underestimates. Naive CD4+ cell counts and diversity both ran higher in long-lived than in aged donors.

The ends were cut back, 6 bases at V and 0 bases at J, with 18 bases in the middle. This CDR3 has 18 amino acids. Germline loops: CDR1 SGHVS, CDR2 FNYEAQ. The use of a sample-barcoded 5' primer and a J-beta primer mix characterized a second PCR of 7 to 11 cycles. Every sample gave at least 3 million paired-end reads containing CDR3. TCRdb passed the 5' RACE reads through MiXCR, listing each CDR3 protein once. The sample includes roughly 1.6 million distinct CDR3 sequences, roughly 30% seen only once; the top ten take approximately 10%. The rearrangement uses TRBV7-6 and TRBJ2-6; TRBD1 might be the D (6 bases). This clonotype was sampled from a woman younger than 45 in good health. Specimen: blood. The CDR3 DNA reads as TGTGCCAGCAGTCTAGCAGGGGAGACGCTCTCTGGGGCCAACGTCCTGACTTTC. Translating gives CASSLAGETLSGANVLTF. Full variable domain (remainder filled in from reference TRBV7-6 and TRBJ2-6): GAGVSQSPRYKVTKRGQDVALRCDPISGHVSLYWYRQALGQGPEFLTYFNYEAQQDKSGLPNDRFSAERPEGSISTLTIQRTEQRDSAMYRCASSLAGETLSGANVLTFGAGSRLTVL.